This T cell receptor (beta chain) was documented in a study of T cell repertoires in cytomegalovirus infection. Background on the study: Public TCR beta signatures indicated both CMV infection and matching HLA type.

With regard to this clonotype: Antigen specificity is unknown.

Trimming left V 1 base short and J 8 bases short, with 14 bases between. Germline V gives CDR1 SGHVS, CDR2 FQNEAQ. CDR3 length: 14 amino acids. A single record per CDR3 protein comes from TCRdb applying MiXCR to the reads. The sample yields under 850,000 distinct CDR3 sequences, under 40% seen once. Study-wide points: Dominating the ex vivo response were HLA-C-restricted CMV-specific TCR beta clonotypes.

The clonotype was recovered from a human donor in good health (CMV status not recorded). Some clones in this sample may be carry-over from other donors' samples. The source material was PBMCs. The chain couples TRBV7-8 to TRBJ1-2; no clear D. In nucleotides, the CDR3 is TGTGCCAGCAGCTTAGGGTGGGAAGGGTACGGCTACACCTTC. It translates to CASSLGWEGYGYTF.